One and the same sample provided the 27 T cell receptor beta chains below, sequenced in a study (dated by TCRdb to 2015 to 2017). Library generation was performed with 5' RACE. Sequenced on an Illumina MiSeq. In TCRdb, the public reads were trimmed at Q25 with fastp and aligned with MiXCR, with productive beta chains retained. One record per CDR3 amino acid sequence lists the most common genes and DNA. Counted in this sample were about 54,000 distinct CDR3 sequences; roughly 17% of them appeared once. In total, the top ten clones hold about 2.1% of the sample. Sample: naive CD4+ T cells sorted from blood. The label giving this sample's cell subset or site can be read as: naive CD4+ T cells, CD4+CD45RA+CD25-. These receptors originate from a female donor with breast cancer.

This clonotype was found many times. In DNA, the CDR3 is TGTGCCAGCAGCCAAGGGTGGCAGAGCTATGGCTACACCTTC. Its protein is CASSQGWQSYGYTF. This chain links TRBV3-1 with TRBJ1-2; no reliable D call. V dropped 1 base and J dropped 4 bases, with 10 bases sitting between them. CDR1 and CDR2 from the germline V gene are LGHDT and YNNKEL (reference sequence). The CDR3 extends over 14 amino acids.

The chain combines TRBV9 with TRBJ2-2; D possibly corresponds to TRBD2 (6 bases). Germline V gene sequence: CDR1 SGDLS, CDR2 YYNGEE. CDR3 size: 15 residues. Between the trimmed V and J ends, which lost 4 bases and 5 bases, there was a span of 15 bases. The CDR3 bases are TGTGCCAGCAGCCCCCTGAGTGGAGGGACCGGGGAGCTGTTTTTT. It yields the protein CASSPLSGGTGELFF.

This chain joins TRBV7-3 and TRBJ2-6; weak D call: TRBD1 (6 bases). The CDR3 is made up of 17 amino acids. Trimming stripped 4 bases from V and 4 bases from J, with 17 bases between. CDR1 and CDR2 from the germline V gene are SGHTA and FQGTGA. The CDR3 is CASSSGQYVTGANVLTF. The CDR3 DNA reads as TGTGCCAGCAGCTCCGGACAGTATGTCACCGGGGCCAACGTCCTGACTTTC. Combining the CDR3 with reference TRBV7-3 and TRBJ2-6 gives the whole variable domain GAGVSQTPSNKVTEKGKYVELRCDPISGHTALYWYRQSLGQGPEFLIYFQGTGAADDSGLPNDRFFAVRPEGSVSTLKIQRTERGDSAVYLCASSSGQYVTGANVLTFGAGSRLTVL.

This clonotype was detected ten times or more. The chain joins TRBV7-2 to TRBJ2-1; TRBD1 might be the D (6 bases). From germline, CDR1 is SGHTA and CDR2 FQGNSA. The CDR3 has 16 residues. The V and J ends lost 5 bases and 0 bases respectively, with 14 bases between them. The CDR3 region is CASSKTGISSYNEQFF. The CDR3, as DNA: TGTGCCAGCAGCAAAACAGGGATCTCCTCCTACAATGAGCAGTTCTTC.

This clonotype has a count of ten or more. The gene calls are TRBV5-1 and TRBJ1-2; TRBD1 aligns across 7 bases. The CDR3 loop spans 14 amino acids. Trimming cost V 4 bases and J 1 base; bases outside gene matches: 4. The V gene's germline CDR1 is SGHRS and CDR2 YFSETQ. In DNA, the CDR3 is TGCGCCAGCAGCCACAGGGGACTTAACTATGGCTACACCTTC. It encodes CASSHRGLNYGYTF.

Concerning this clonotype: One end of the junction fails to match germline, which may point to a read error. The V call is TRBV9, the J call TRBJ1-1; D is perhaps TRBD1 (6 bases). Germline CDR1 is SGDLS and CDR2 is YYNGEE. The CDR3 spans 14 residues. Written as DNA, the CDR3 is TGTTCCAGCAGCGCCGTAATGGGGGGCTCAGGAGCTTTCTTT. As protein: CSSSAVMGGSGAFF. The full variable domain, completed using reference TRBV9 and TRBJ1-1, is DSGVTQTPKHLITATGQRVTLRCSPRSGDLSVYWYQQSLDQGLQFLIQYYNGEERAKGNILERFSAQQFPDLHSELNLSSLELGDSALYFCSSSAVMGGSGAFFGQGTRLTVV.

This clonotype was seen ten or more times. This chain connects TRBV12-3 or TRBV12-4 to TRBJ1-5; D uncertain. The CDR3 sequence is 13 residues long. Trimming stripped 3 bases from V and 0 bases from J, with 3 bases between. The CDR3 nucleotides are TGTGCCAGCAGTTTCACTAGCAATCAGCCCCAGCATTTT. Translating gives CASSFTSNQPQHF.

The chain employs TRBV7-2 and TRBJ1-4; 8 bases are shared with TRBD1. Germline CDR1 reads SGHTA; CDR2 reads FQGNSA. Trimming took 1 base from V and 14 from J; bases not matched to a gene: 12. CDR3 length equals 15 residues. The CDR3 sequence is CASSLVWGRGDRLFF. The CDR3 DNA follows: TGTGCCAGCAGCTTAGTCTGGGGGCGCGGGGACAGGCTGTTTTTT.

This clonotype showed up just a few times. The gene calls are TRBV5-1 and TRBJ2-5; TRBD2 aligns across 14 bases. V trimming: 0 bases; J trimming: 5 bases; junction bases outside the gene matches: 6. CDR3 length: 17 amino acids. Germline V gene data show CDR1 as SGHRS and CDR2 as YFSETQ. DNA for the CDR3: TGCGCCAGCAGCTTGGCCGGGACTAGCGGGAGTGGGGAGACCCAGTACTTC. As protein: CASSLAGTSGSGETQYF. Drawing the rest from reference TRBV5-1 and TRBJ2-5, the complete variable domain is KAGVTQTPRYLIKTRGQQVTLSCSPISGHRSVSWYQQTPGQGLQFLFEYFSETQRNKGNFPGRFSGRQFSNSRSEMNVSTLELGDSALYLCASSLAGTSGSGETQYFGPGTRLLVL.

J is TRBJ2-5 and V is TRBV29-1; D unresolved. The CDR3 loop spans 11 amino acids. Germline V lookup: CDR1 SQVTM, CDR2 ANQGSEA. V lost 0 bases and J 8 bases, leaving 7 bases between the germline ends. CDR3 region: CSVEEERTQYF. CDR3 nucleotides: TGCAGCGTTGAAGAGGAGAGAACCCAGTACTTC.

This chain joins TRBV7-6 and TRBJ2-2; 8 positions match TRBD1. The CDR3 loop spans 17 amino acids. The trim removed 4 bases at V and 0 bases at J, leaving 7 bases unmatched. Looked up from germline, CDR1 is SGHVS and CDR2 is FNYEAQ. CDR3 nucleotide sequence: TGTGCCAGCAGCTATGACAGGGGCGACACGAACACCGGGGAGCTGTTTTTT. Translated, it gives CASSYDRGDTNTGELFF.

This clonotype was recorded at least ten times. The V and J genes are TRBV4-3 and TRBJ2-7; the match to TRBD2 covers 7 bases. Per the germline V gene, CDR1 is LGHNA and CDR2 is YSLEER. V gave up 0 bases and J gave up 8 bases; unmatched junction bases: 7. The CDR3 is made up of 14 amino acids. CDR3 coding DNA: TGCGCCAGCAGCCAAGATCGCGGGGGTCTTAAGCAGTACTTC. Its protein is CASSQDRGGLKQYF.

This sequence joins TRBV5-1 and TRBJ2-1; D is possibly TRBD2 (6 bases). Germline CDR1 and CDR2: SGHRS and YFSETQ. The CDR3 is 15 amino acids. V was shortened by 4 bases and J by 10 bases, with 21 bases between the two germline ends. The chain's CDR3 is CASSPAGGGPGEQFF. In DNA, the CDR3 is TGCGCCAGCAGCCCTGCCGGGGGAGGTCCAGGGGAGCAGTTCTTC.

This clonotype was detected a few times. The rearrangement uses TRBV30 and TRBJ1-1; no reliable D call. The V gene lost 1 base and the J gene lost 1 base, with 10 bases spanning the gap. The CDR3 is 14 residues long. Germline V gene sequence: CDR1 GTSNPN, CDR2 SVGIG (reference sequence). The CDR3 nucleotides are TGTGCCTGGAGTGACGGGAGGGCGAACACTGAAGCTTTCTTT. Its translation: CAWSDGRANTEAFF.

The chain joins TRBV18 to TRBJ2-7; TRBD2 is a possible D gene (6 bases). Germline CDR1 KGHSH, CDR2 LQKENI. The CDR3 length is 14 residues. V was pared by 3 bases and J by 1 base, with 10 bases between. For the CDR3, the DNA is TGTGCCAGCTCACCGGGGGGACCTTCCTACGAGCAGTACTTC. Translation gives CASSPGGPSYEQYF.

Note on this clonotype: Mismatch with germline at one junction end may stem from a read error. CDR3 nucleotides: TGCACCAGCAGCCAAGGACAGGACAAGGATGCGATTCAGTACTTC. This translates into CTSSQGQDKDAIQYF. The chain is built from TRBV4-1 and TRBJ2-4, with TRBD1 matching over 7 bases. Germline CDR1 MGHRA, CDR2 YSYEKL. The CDR3 covers 15 residues.

At least ten counts were recorded for this clonotype. The chain is built from TRBV19 and TRBJ1-2; the D is unclear. With 3 bases removed from V and 4 bases from J, the gap between germline ends came to 12 bases. This CDR3 comprises 14 residues. The germline V gene encodes CDR1 LNHDA and CDR2 SQIVND (reference sequence). The CDR3 nucleotides read TGTGCCAGTAGTATCTTCCCAGGCTCCTATGGCTACACCTTC. Amino acid sequence: CASSIFPGSYGYTF.

The gene calls are TRBV20-1 and TRBJ2-3, with 12 bases identical to TRBD2. CDR3 length: 14 residues. V was clipped by 5 bases and J by 3 bases; unmatched bases: 3. The germline CDR1 and CDR2 sequences are DFQATT and SNEGSKA (reference sequence). Here the CDR3 DNA reads TGCAGTGCTCAGACTAGCGGGAGTACAGATACGCAGTATTTT. Protein sequence: CSAQTSGSTDTQYF.

This clonotype appeared many times. The chain joins TRBV20-1 to TRBJ1-2, with a possible D match to TRBD1 (5 bases). Germline CDR1 DFQATT, CDR2 SNEGSKA (reference sequence). This CDR3 has 18 amino acids. Trimming took off 3 bases at V and 0 bases at J, with 23 bases between the two ends. The CDR3 region is CSASITREGRGANYGYTF. CDR3 sequence (DNA): TGCAGTGCTAGCATTACCCGAGAGGGGCGTGGAGCTAACTATGGCTACACCTTC.

Note on this clonotype: This clone may be a read error of a much larger clone one base away. The CDR3 nucleotides read TGCAGTGCTAGGCGGCCAGACCTAGGCAATCAGCCCCGGCATTTT. Translated: CSARRPDLGNQPRHF. The chain employs TRBV20-1 and TRBJ1-5; D gene unclear. The CDR3 is 15 residues long. Germline V lookup: CDR1 DFQATT, CDR2 SNEGSKA (reference sequence).

In this sample, this clonotype turned up many times. The chain has TRBV4-2 and TRBJ2-1; no clear D gene. The germline CDR1 and CDR2 sequences are LGHNA and YNFKEQ. Trimming removed 0 bases from V and 4 bases from J, with 10 bases in between. The CDR3 length is 15 residues. The CDR3 DNA reads as TGTGCCAGCAGCCAAGACGGAGTGGGGTACAATGAGCAGTTCTTC. Its protein product is CASSQDGVGYNEQFF.

V usage is TRBV11-2 and J usage is TRBJ2-6, with D possibly being TRBD1 (6 bases). From germline, CDR1 is SGHAT and CDR2 FQNNGV. This CDR3 region has 17 residues. V gave up 8 bases and J gave up 0 bases, with 17 bases separating them. CDR3 sequence reads: CASRYRAVSSGANVLTF. The CDR3 DNA follows: TGTGCCAGCCGATACAGGGCGGTTAGCTCTGGGGCCAACGTCCTGACTTTC.

In its sample, this clonotype was seen a few times. The chain couples TRBV20-1 to TRBJ1-2, with TRBD1 as a possible D gene (5 bases). CDR3 size: 13 residues. Per the germline V gene, CDR1 is DFQATT and CDR2 is SNEGSKA (reference sequence). V lost 2 bases and J lost 7, with 14 bases in between. For the CDR3, the DNA is TGCAGTGCTAGAATCCAGGGAATAGCTGGCTACACCTTC. It encodes CSARIQGIAGYTF.

The genes are TRBV20-1 and TRBJ1-5; D is ambiguous. The V gene's germline CDR1 is DFQATT and CDR2 SNEGSKA (reference sequence). This CDR3 region has 15 residues. Trimming cost V 2 bases and J 0 bases, with 11 bases left between them. The CDR3 spells CSARNPANSNQPQHF. CDR3 sequence (DNA): TGCAGTGCTAGAAATCCAGCTAATAGCAATCAGCCCCAGCATTTT.

Only a few counts were recorded for this clonotype. The CDR3 DNA follows: TGCGCCAGCAGCGTGGGACAAGTTAACACTGAAGCTTTCTTT. Translated, it gives CASSVGQVNTEAFF. The gene calls are TRBV5-1 and TRBJ1-1; possibly TRBD1 for D (6 bases). The CDR3 consists of 14 residues. V was clipped by 4 bases and J by 2 bases, with 12 bases between them. Germline assignment: CDR1 SGHRS and CDR2 YFSETQ.

This clonotype showed up just a few times. The rearrangement uses TRBV10-2 and TRBJ2-1; D is undetermined. This CDR3 has 14 amino acids. Looked up from germline, CDR1 is WSHSY and CDR2 is SAAADI. Trimming shortened V by 0 bases and J by 8 bases, and 11 bases separated the two germline ends. CDR3 DNA: TGCGCCAGCAGTGAGTCGAGAGCTCTCGATGAGCAGTTCTTC. This encodes CASSESRALDEQFF.

The genes are TRBV2 and TRBJ1-1; TRBD1 agrees at 9 bases. Germline trimming cut 6 bases from V and 6 bases from J; bases unmatched to any gene: 5. Germline V gene lookup returns CDR1 SNHLY and CDR2 FYNNEI. The CDR3 sequence is 13 residues long. CDR3 nucleotides: TGTGCCAGCAGAGACAGGGGGGAGGCTGAAGCTTTCTTT. Translated: CASRDRGEAEAFF.